This passage covers 7 T cell receptor beta chains from one sample sequenced in a study of cytomegalovirus exposure and HLA in healthy donors. Use of 60 Vbeta and 13 Jbeta primers characterized the PCR. Sequencing used immunoSEQ multiplex PCR; TCRdb keeps in-frame clones, though not all of them. The sample holds about 70,000 clones; 70% to 90% are singletons and the top ten take about 2.1%. The source material was PBMCs. Receptors were obtained from a woman aged 25-40 years in good health and CMV-seronegative.

This chain uses TRBV5-8 with TRBJ2-7; 12 bases align to TRBD2. V lost 2 bases, J lost 3 bases, and 3 bases stayed unmatched. The germline V gene has CDR1 SGHTS and CDR2 YDEGEE. This CDR3 comprises 15 residues. CDR3 DNA sequence: TGTGCCAGCAGCTTACTAGCGGGAGGCGACTACGAGCAGTACTTC. It is translated as CASSLLAGGDYEQYF.

In its sample, this clone was seen a few times. A junction boundary mismatches the germline segment, possibly from a read error. The genes are TRBV6-5 and TRBJ1-1, with TRBD1 matching 8 bases. The CDR3 has 15 amino acids. CDR1 is MNHEY, CDR2 SVGAGI, per germline. For the CDR3, the DNA is TGTGCCAGCAGTTACGGGTGGGGACAGGAACTGAAGTGGCTCTTT. Protein: CASSYGWGQELKWLF.

This clone appeared a single time. The chain links TRBV6-4 to TRBJ2-7, with 7 bases that match TRBD1. V shed 4 bases, J shed 1 base, and the junction held 16 bases outside the gene matches. The CDR3 spans 18 residues. The germline V gene has CDR1 MRHNA and CDR2 SNTAGT. CDR3 in DNA: TGTGCCAGCAGTGCCATCGGGACAGCTACCCCTCCGTCCTACGAGCAGTACTTC. Amino acids: CASSAIGTATPPSYEQYF.

The chain employs TRBV7-9 and TRBJ2-7; 8 positions match TRBD1. The J segment lost 3 bases and the V segment lost 5 bases, leaving 6 bases of the junction unmatched. The germline V gene encodes CDR1 SEHNR and CDR2 FQNEAQ (reference sequence). The CDR3 contains 14 residues. As DNA, the CDR3 is TGTGCCAGCAGCCCCAGACAGGGGAACTACGAGCAGTACTTC. Protein: CASSPRQGNYEQYF.

The chain employs TRBV19 and TRBJ2-2; tentatively, D is TRBD2 (6 bases). V was shortened by 5 bases and J by 1 base, with 11 bases between the two germline ends. CDR3 length: 15 amino acids. Per the germline V gene, CDR1 is LNHDA and CDR2 is SQIVND (reference sequence). The CDR3 coding sequence is TGTGCCAGTAGTCCAGGGACTGGGAACACCGGGGAGCTGTTTTTT. Amino acid sequence: CASSPGTGNTGELFF.

This chain links TRBV11-1 with TRBJ2-5; D possibly corresponds to TRBD2 (6 bases). V lost 5 bases and J lost 0, with 16 bases in between. From germline, CDR1 is SGHAT and CDR2 FQDESV (reference sequence). The CDR3 runs to 16 residues. DNA for the CDR3: TGTGCCAGCAGCCCCCGCGAAGGGAGGTACCAAGAGACCCAGTACTTC. Its translation: CASSPREGRYQETQYF.

The CDR3 DNA follows: TGCGCCAGCAAGGACACAACACTGAACACTGAAGCTTTCTTT. Translating gives CASKDTTLNTEAFF. The V and J genes are TRBV5-1 and TRBJ1-1; a possible D gene is TRBD1 (5 bases). The CDR3 sequence is 14 residues long. Trimming removed 6 bases at V and 0 bases at J, with 12 bases between. Germline assignment: CDR1 SGHRS and CDR2 YFSETQ.